The TCR beta chain under discussion was sequenced for a study of T cell repertoires in breast cancer (TCRdb year 2016). General notes on the study: Tumors, lymph nodes and peripheral blood lymphocytes from breast cancer patients, as well as peripheral blood from healthy control donors, were profiled. ER+/PR+ status was present in the majority of the 21 patient tumors that were analyzed for shared TCRs. The controls were nine healthy donors whose age range was similar to that of the patients. On average, approximately 500,000 sequences per sample and about 11 reads per input cell were obtained by sequencing. Because breast cancer has a low mutational burden and common mutations are rare, the study reasoned that TCRs shared between breast cancer patients would target shared antigens. Tumors and tumor-involved lymph nodes were minced and digested with Liberase and DNase, then filtered through 70-um and 40-um filters. Blood samples were separated by Ficoll, whereas tumor-free lymph nodes were processed without any enzymatic digestion.

Trimming takes 0 bases from V and 1 base from J, and the germline ends sit 11 bases apart. As encoded in the germline V gene (reference sequence), CDR1 is DFQATT while CDR2 is SNEGSKA. Including the terminal cysteine and phenylalanine, the CDR3 comprises 15 residues. Left in the record is the CDR3 DNA by itself, 45 bases read in frame from the first base. What the study reported, not specific to this receptor: Sentinel lymph nodes involved by tumor shared about fourfold more TCRs with matched tumor repertoires than tumor-free nodes did (around 7.7% versus 2%). Emulsion RT-PCR was considered qualitative rather than quantitative, since transcript abundance and primer differences skewed clone recovery. Possible tumor specificity was suggested for approximately 18 TCR pairs that were shared across seven or more patient tumors yet rarely found in control blood. Genuine antitumor clones may have been missed because singleton TCRs were discarded and only part of each tumor was sampled. Shared TCRs were encoded by various nucleotide sequences, which suggests selection and expansion based on antigen. TRBV7 predominated among shared TCRs, which may reflect tumor recognition or a mispriming bias from eight TRBV7 primers.

The library was prepared using emulsion pairing. Unpaired genes were suppressed by a second nested PCR with blocking oligos, after which a third nested PCR added Illumina adaptors and barcodes. Each master mix for emulsion RT-PCR held about 5,000-250,000 T cells along with C-region, Stepout and V-region primers. Emulsions were generated with the Micellula Emulsion and Purification Kit, and RT-PCR used Qiagen OneStep RT-PCR reagents. The pooled libraries were sequenced on an Illumina MiSeq using paired-end 2 x 250 reads. As for the original processing: Read pairs were joined in Galaxy and clipped at the engineered overlap into separate alpha and beta files; unclipped reads were discarded. Alpha-beta pairs were assigned with CompleteTCR, a MiTCR-based pipeline that links chains sharing read cluster identifiers using an R script. TCR sequences that were observed only once, about 1-3.4% of the total, were removed as potential sequencing errors. Using fastp trimming at Q25 and MiXCR clonotype assembly, TCRdb reanalyzed the public sequencing data and kept in-frame beta chains. CDR3 protein duplicates are merged, each entry listing the most common genes and DNA. The authors' filters were not applied to this entry. A total of around 43,000 distinct CDR3 sequences appear in this sample, 45% to 55% of them only once. In total, the top ten clones hold less than 80% of the sample.

To analyze paired alpha-beta TCRs of CD8+ T cells, the researchers used an expanded emulsion RT-PCR method with primers covering all TCR V genes. CD8+ T cells were isolated with a CD8 positive selection kit and were then incubated overnight in roughly 9.1 IU/mL IL-2 prior to emulsion RT-PCR. Comments on this clonotype: Its antigen has not been determined. Base qualities were left out, and no much larger clone turns up one base away.

The V and J genes are TRBV20-1 and TRBJ2-3, with the D gene call left open. Sequencing was performed on CD8+ T cells. The TCR originated in a pool of human donors with breast cancer or a healthy control (not recorded which). The CDR3 reads CSARDSRKRTDTQYF. The sequenced DNA: TGCAGTGCTAGAGATTCACGGAAACGCACAGATACGCAGTATTTT.